The source of this TCR beta chain is a study of T cell responses to AZD1222 COVID-19 vaccine. Profiled with immunoSEQ multiplex PCR; TCRdb holds only in-frame clones, not every one. Among about 81,000 clones listed, about nine tenths were seen once. The CDR3 spans 15 residues. Germline CDR1 and CDR2: KGHDR and SFDVKD. V gave up 2 bases and J gave up 4 bases; unmatched junction bases: 2. This TCR was recovered from an adult who received the AZD1222 COVID-19 vaccine. The rearrangement links TRBV24-1 to TRBJ1-5; 9 bases match TRBD1. Sequenced here: peripheral blood, sampled 28 days after the second AZD1222 dose. CDR3 bases: TGTGCCACCAGTGATTCCGGGACAGGGAATCAGCCCCAGCATTTT. Translating gives CATSDSGTGNQPQHF.